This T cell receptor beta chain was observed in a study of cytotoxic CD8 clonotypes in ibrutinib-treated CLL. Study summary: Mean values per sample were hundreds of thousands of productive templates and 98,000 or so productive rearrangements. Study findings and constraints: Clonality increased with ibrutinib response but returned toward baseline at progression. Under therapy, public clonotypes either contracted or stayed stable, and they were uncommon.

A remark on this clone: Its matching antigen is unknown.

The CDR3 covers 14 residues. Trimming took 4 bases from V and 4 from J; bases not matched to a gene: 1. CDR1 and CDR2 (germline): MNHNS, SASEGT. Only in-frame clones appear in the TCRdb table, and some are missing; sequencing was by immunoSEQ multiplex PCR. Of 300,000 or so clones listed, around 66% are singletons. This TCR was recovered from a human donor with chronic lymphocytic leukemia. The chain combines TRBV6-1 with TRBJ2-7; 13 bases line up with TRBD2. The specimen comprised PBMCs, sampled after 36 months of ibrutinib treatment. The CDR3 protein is CASSAGLAGYEQYF. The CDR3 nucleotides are TGTGCCAGCAGTGCGGGACTAGCGGGGTACGAGCAGTACTTC.